A selection of T cell receptor beta chains follows, all from one sample in a study of T cell repertoires in cytomegalovirus infection. No antigen has been assigned to these receptors. TCRdb re-analysed the reads in MiXCR, keeping a single row per CDR3 protein. Among approximately 990,000 distinct CDR3 sequences listed, around a third were seen once. Sequenced material: cultured CD8+ T cells from PBMCs, taken from culture after CMV antigen stimulation. The receptor source for this set is a human donor in good health (CMV status not recorded). Some clones in this sample may be carry-over from other donors' samples. Both conserved end residues are trimmed from each CDR3. Each record gives: clone size, D gene, V gene, J gene, CDR3 protein. A D gene is named only where the DNA matches it firmly. Clone sizes are given selectively: once, few, many, or a class where the clone is expanded.

abundance: .; d_gene: .; v_gene: TRBV5-1; j_gene: TRBJ1-1; CDR3aa: ASSLDPAAPIGNTEAF
abundance: many; d_gene: .; v_gene: TRBV7-6; j_gene: TRBJ1-1; CDR3aa: ASSLETNTEAF
abundance: many; d_gene: TRBD1; v_gene: TRBV6-1; j_gene: TRBJ2-3; CDR3aa: ASSARDRSTDTQY
abundance: .; d_gene: .; v_gene: TRBV14; j_gene: TRBJ2-3; CDR3aa: ASSQEIGRLSTDTQY
abundance: .; d_gene: .; v_gene: TRBV4-1; j_gene: TRBJ2-2; CDR3aa: ASSQYKTGGPGTGELF
abundance: few; d_gene: .; v_gene: TRBV5-4; j_gene: TRBJ2-3; CDR3aa: ASSRRGTSTDTQY
abundance: few; d_gene: .; v_gene: TRBV4-3; j_gene: TRBJ2-3; CDR3aa: ASSYEGVISSTDTQY
abundance: .; d_gene: .; v_gene: TRBV6-1; j_gene: TRBJ2-1; CDR3aa: ASSVTAYNEQF
abundance: .; d_gene: .; v_gene: TRBV15; j_gene: TRBJ1-4; CDR3aa: ATSRPTSGATNEKLF
abundance: .; d_gene: .; v_gene: TRBV6-5; j_gene: TRBJ1-2; CDR3aa: ASSTDGTHGYT
abundance: many; d_gene: .; v_gene: TRBV7-2; j_gene: TRBJ2-1; CDR3aa: ASSFGAEQF
abundance: .; d_gene: TRBD1; v_gene: TRBV9; j_gene: TRBJ2-3; CDR3aa: ASSATGQKTDTQY
abundance: .; d_gene: TRBD1; v_gene: TRBV6-2/TRBV6-3; j_gene: TRBJ1-6; CDR3aa: ACSPYPDRSRNSPLH
abundance: .; d_gene: TRBD1; v_gene: TRBV7-9; j_gene: TRBJ2-3; CDR3aa: ASSDTGTGGAGTDTQY
abundance: few; d_gene: .; v_gene: TRBV5-1; j_gene: TRBJ2-3; CDR3aa: ASSLESSTDTQY
abundance: many; d_gene: .; v_gene: TRBV7-9; j_gene: TRBJ2-5; CDR3aa: ASSLSVQVQETQY
abundance: few; d_gene: .; v_gene: TRBV28; j_gene: TRBJ2-5; CDR3aa: ASSSHRAGQETQY
abundance: .; d_gene: .; v_gene: TRBV5-5; j_gene: TRBJ1-3; CDR3aa: ASSPDSAVSGNTIY
abundance: .; d_gene: .; v_gene: TRBV27; j_gene: TRBJ1-5; CDR3aa: ASSLTSSGDQPQH
abundance: .; d_gene: TRBD1; v_gene: TRBV27; j_gene: TRBJ1-2; CDR3aa: ASSLHRGQWDGYT
abundance: many; d_gene: .; v_gene: TRBV19; j_gene: TRBJ2-1; CDR3aa: ASSPRSSYNEQF
abundance: many; d_gene: .; v_gene: TRBV27; j_gene: TRBJ2-7; CDR3aa: ASSLSGSSYEQY
abundance: many; d_gene: .; v_gene: TRBV7-9; j_gene: TRBJ1-4; CDR3aa: ASSPPGRDNEKLF
abundance: few; d_gene: TRBD2; v_gene: TRBV12-3/TRBV12-4; j_gene: TRBJ2-2; CDR3aa: ASSSYFFSALAEDTGELF
abundance: many; d_gene: TRBD1; v_gene: TRBV7-9; j_gene: TRBJ1-1; CDR3aa: ASRRPGQGVLNTEAF